This T cell receptor beta chain was captured by sequencing in a study of shared clonotypes between healthy human individuals. Measured with immunoSEQ multiplex PCR; TCRdb has only the in-frame clones, and not every one. The sample holds some 1.5 million clones; 95% to 99% are singletons and the top ten take approximately 0.45%. The CDR3 consists of 17 residues. The V gene's germline CDR1 is SGHVS and CDR2 FQNEAQ. V lost 4 bases and J lost 3, with 22 bases in between. The receptor was derived from a man aged 30-40 years in good health. Material for sequencing was naive CD4+ T cells sorted from blood. Documented subset: CD45RA+ positively selected. The chain is built from TRBV7-8 and TRBJ2-7; D not certain. For the CDR3, the DNA is TGTGCCAGCAGCTCCTCCTCGTTCCACGGACCTTACTACGAGCAGTACTTC. It is translated as CASSSSSFHGPYYEQYF.